The 12 T cell receptor beta chains reported below all come from one sample, sequenced in a study of cytomegalovirus exposure and HLA in healthy donors. PCR used 60 Vbeta primers and 13 Jbeta primers. This table comes from immunoSEQ multiplex PCR, and its TCRdb copy is limited to in-frame clones, with some not included. Among roughly 190,000 clones listed, 79% were seen once. The sequenced sample was PBMCs. The receptors here all came from a woman between 45 and 65 years old in good health and CMV-seronegative.

This clone appeared once. The chain couples TRBV29-1 to TRBJ2-2, with D possibly matching TRBD1 (5 bases). Trimming removed 5 bases at V and 0 bases at J, with 10 bases between. Germline V gene data show CDR1 as SQVTM and CDR2 as ANQGSEA. The CDR3 sequence is 14 residues long. The CDR3 loop is CSVSQGTNTGELFF. CDR3 nucleotide sequence: TGCAGCGTTAGTCAGGGCACGAACACCGGGGAGCTGTTTTTT.

The rearrangement joins TRBV4-1 to TRBJ2-1, with 9 positions matching TRBD2. After removal of 3 bases from V and 5 bases from J, the junction contained 8 bases not matched to a gene. Germline V gives CDR1 MGHRA, CDR2 YSYEKL. There are 16 residues in the CDR3. This chain's CDR3 is CASSHPGTSFDNEQFF. The DNA for the CDR3 is TGCGCCAGCAGCCACCCCGGGACTAGCTTCGACAATGAGCAGTTCTTC.

A few counts support this clone. J is TRBJ1-2 and V is TRBV18, with D perhaps matching TRBD1 (5 bases). In germline, CDR1 is KGHSH, CDR2 LQKENI. The CDR3 runs 15 residues. With 5 bases removed from V and 8 bases from J, the gap between germline ends came to 21 bases. The CDR3 is CASSATGRPGEGYTF. As DNA, the CDR3 is TGTGCCAGCTCAGCCACAGGCCGACCCGGTGAAGGCTACACCTTC.

In its sample, this clone was seen once. CDR3 sequence (DNA): TGTGCCAGCTGCGTCGGGGGGGGTGGACAGCCCCAGCATTTT. Residues: CASCVGGGGQPQHF. The chain combines TRBV5-6 with TRBJ1-5, with a possible D match to TRBD1 (5 bases). CDR3 size: 14 residues. The germline V and J ends were trimmed by 7 bases and 7 bases, with 18 bases remaining between them. Germline V gives CDR1 SGHDT, CDR2 YYEEEE. The variable domain in full, completed from reference TRBV5-6 and TRBJ1-5, reads DAGVTQSPTHLIKTRGQQVTLRCSPKSGHDTVSWYQQALGQGPQFIFQYYEEEERQRGNFPDRFSGHQFPNYSSELNVNALLLGDSALYLCASCVGGGGQPQHFGDGTRLSIL.

This clone was recorded once. The J gene is TRBJ2-2, the V gene TRBV5-1; 10 positions agree with TRBD2. Unmatched junction bases numbered 8, after V lost 4 bases and J lost 5 bases. CDR1 is SGHRS and CDR2 is YFSETQ in the germline V gene. The CDR3 sequence is 16 residues long. The CDR3 sequence is CASSGAGTSVTGELFF. The CDR3 region has the DNA TGCGCCAGCAGCGGGGCCGGGACTAGCGTAACCGGGGAGCTGTTTTTT.

The chain recombines TRBV2 with TRBJ2-3; TRBD2 agrees at 8 bases. The trim removed 5 bases at V and 1 base at J, leaving 14 bases unmatched. This CDR3 contains 18 residues. CDR1 SNHLY and CDR2 FYNNEI come from the germline V gene. CDR3 bases: TGTGCCAGCAGTTGGATTGCTCGGACGGGAGGGGGCACAGATACGCAGTATTTT. It yields the protein CASSWIARTGGGTDTQYF.

V usage is TRBV11-3 and J usage is TRBJ2-1; 9 bases agree with TRBD1. From germline, CDR1 is SGHNT and CDR2 YENEEA. The CDR3 covers 13 residues. Losses at the gene ends were 6 bases for V and 5 bases for J; bases not matched to a gene: 2. This chain's CDR3 is CASRDRGNNEQFF. For the CDR3, the DNA is TGTGCCAGCAGGGACAGGGGAAACAATGAGCAGTTCTTC.

This chain uses TRBV29-1 with TRBJ2-5, with D unclear. Per germline, CDR1 SQVTM and CDR2 ANQGSEA. The CDR3 has 10 residues. The germline V and J ends were trimmed by 7 bases and 5 bases, with 8 bases remaining between them. The CDR3 reads CSAGHETQYF. The DNA of the CDR3 is TGCAGCGCGGGTCATGAGACCCAGTACTTC.

The chain uses TRBV7-9 and TRBJ2-7, with 9 bases that match TRBD1. Germline-derived CDR1 and CDR2 are SEHNR and FQNEAQ (reference sequence). The CDR3 is 16 residues long. With 0 bases clipped from V and 4 bases from J, the junction kept 7 bases outside the gene matches. The CDR3 region is CASSLARGQGGYEQYF. The CDR3 DNA sequence: TGTGCCAGCAGCTTAGCGAGGGGACAGGGTGGTTACGAGCAGTACTTC.

The V gene is TRBV28, the J gene TRBJ2-2; TRBD2 might be the D (6 bases). Germline V gives CDR1 MDHEN, CDR2 SYDVKM. The CDR3 length is 15 residues. V was pared by 7 bases and J by 1 base, with 13 bases between. CDR3 protein: CASTVGGRNTGELFF. The CDR3 bases are TGTGCCAGCACCGTTGGAGGGAGGAACACCGGGGAGCTGTTTTTT. Complete variable domain (other parts from reference TRBV28 and TRBJ2-2): DVKVTQSSRYLVKRTGEKVFLECVQDMDHENMFWYRQDPGLGLRLIYFSYDVKMKEKGDIPEGYSVSREKKERFSLILESASTNQTSMYLCASTVGGRNTGELFFGEGSRLTVL.

The rearrangement uses TRBV6-1 and TRBJ2-5, with D perhaps TRBD1 (6 bases). Germline-derived CDR1 and CDR2 are MNHNS and SASEGT. This CDR3 contains 15 residues. The ends were cut back, 1 base at V and 1 base at J, with 10 bases in the middle. The CDR3 coding sequence is TGTGCCAGCAGTGAAGGCTGGGGGCTCCAAGAGACCCAGTACTTC. As protein: CASSEGWGLQETQYF.

The chain combines TRBV27 with TRBJ2-7, with 8 bases fitting TRBD2. CDR3 size: 16 residues. The germline gives CDR1 MNHEY, CDR2 SMNVEV (reference sequence). Losses at the gene ends were 4 bases for V and 0 bases for J; bases not matched to a gene: 8. The CDR3 nucleotides read TGTGCCAGCAGTTCCCAGGCTAGCGGGTACTCCTACGAGCAGTACTTC. This gives the protein CASSSQASGYSYEQYF.